The following is a T cell receptor beta chain sequence with its context. As yet, its antigen is unknown. The sample originates from a study of cytomegalovirus exposure and HLA in healthy donors. The CDR3 length is 14 residues. The V end was cut by 5 bases, the J end by 0 bases, with 11 bases between. CDR1 is MNHEY and CDR2 is SVGAGI in the germline V gene. Both 60 Vbeta primers and 13 Jbeta primers went into the PCR. Measured with immunoSEQ multiplex PCR; TCRdb has only the in-frame clones, and not every one. Of 90,000 to 120,000 clones listed, roughly 80% were seen once; the top ten hold 2% to 2.5%. General study results and limits: Presence/absence analyses assumed roughly uniform sequencing depth across donors. While the bulk of TCR sequences proved rare, some public TCRs turned up in many donors.

The sequence was collected from a man aged 25-45 years in good health and CMV-seronegative. The sequenced sample was PBMCs. This chain uses TRBV6-5 with TRBJ2-7; TRBD2 might be the D (5 bases). This chain's CDR3 is CASSRDRSSYEQYF. The CDR3 nucleotides are TGTGCCAGCAGTCGGGATAGGAGCTCCTACGAGCAGTACTTC.